This TCR beta chain was identified in a study of post-analysis software for immune sequencing data. For the study at large: Progressive-relapsing, secondary progressive and relapsing-remitting multiple sclerosis were among the disease courses included. General observations from the study: In multiple sclerosis, normalized Chao1 diversity was significantly below that of controls. Elevated frequency relative to controls characterized several TRBV segments in patients, TRBV5-6, TRBV5-1 and TRBV20-1 among them.

TCR beta libraries were prepared from cDNA with unique molecular identifiers. TCRdb reprocessed the PCR reads via MiXCR and lists one record per CDR3 protein. Of 380,000 or so distinct CDR3 sequences in the sample, less than 40% are singletons; the top ten hold over 10%. This clonotype came up a few times. What it recognizes is unknown. CDR1 is SGHVS and CDR2 is FQNEAQ in the germline V gene. Trimming left V 3 bases short and J 2 bases short, with 14 bases between. CDR3 length: 15 residues. The sample consisted of blood. This TCR came from a girl aged 10-17 years with multiple sclerosis. The chain links TRBV7-8 to TRBJ2-7; perhaps TRBD2 as D (6 bases). The CDR3 region has the DNA TGTGCCAGCAGCTTTCCGCGGGACTCCCCCTACGAGCAGTACTTC. Translating gives CASSFPRDSPYEQYF.